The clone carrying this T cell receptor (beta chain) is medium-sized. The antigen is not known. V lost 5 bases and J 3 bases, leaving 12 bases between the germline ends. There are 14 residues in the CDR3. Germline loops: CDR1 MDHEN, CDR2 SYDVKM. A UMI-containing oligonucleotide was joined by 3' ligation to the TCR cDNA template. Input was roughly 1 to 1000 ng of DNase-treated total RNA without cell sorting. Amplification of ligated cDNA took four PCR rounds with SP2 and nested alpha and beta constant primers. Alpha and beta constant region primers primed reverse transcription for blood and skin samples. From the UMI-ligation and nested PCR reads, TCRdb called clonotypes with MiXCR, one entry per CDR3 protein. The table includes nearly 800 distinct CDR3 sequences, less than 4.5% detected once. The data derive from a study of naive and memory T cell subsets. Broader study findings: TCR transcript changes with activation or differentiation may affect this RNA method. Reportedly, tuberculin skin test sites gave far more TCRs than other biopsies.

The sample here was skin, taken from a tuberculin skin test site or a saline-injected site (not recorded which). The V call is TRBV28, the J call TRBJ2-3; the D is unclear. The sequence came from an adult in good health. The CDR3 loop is CASSLGSWTDTQYF. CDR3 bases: TGTGCCAGCAGTCTGGGAAGTTGGACAGATACGCAGTATTTT.